This TCR beta chain was retrieved from a study of sequential checkpoint blockade in melanoma. Turning to the study itself: TCRβ was sequenced from DNA of 90 to 95 pretreatment tumors. Study findings and constraints: Tumor T-cell fraction and clonality correlated with PD-L1 and CD8+ counts.

Treatment described: randomized to nivolumab then ipilimumab (arm A) or the reverse (arm B). Here immunoSEQ multiplex PCR was the method, and the copy in TCRdb shows in-frame clones only, minus some. There are 3,000 to 4,000 clones in the sample; about a fifth occur only once, and about 7.6% lies in the top ten. There are a few counts of this clone. Antigen: not known. This clonotype originated in a human donor with melanoma. This specimen consisted of tumor tissue (inferred from file names), obtained from a patient given nivolumab and ipilimumab in sequence.

In nucleotides, the CDR3 is TGTGCCAGCAGTGGTCAGCTCCACTACGAGCAGTACTTC. Its protein is CASSGQLHYEQYF. The chain links TRBV6-8 to TRBJ2-7; the D is unclear. The CDR3 totals 13 residues. Germline-derived CDR1 and CDR2 are MNHGY and SAAAGT. Trimming took 5 bases from V and 3 from J, leaving 11 bases between them.